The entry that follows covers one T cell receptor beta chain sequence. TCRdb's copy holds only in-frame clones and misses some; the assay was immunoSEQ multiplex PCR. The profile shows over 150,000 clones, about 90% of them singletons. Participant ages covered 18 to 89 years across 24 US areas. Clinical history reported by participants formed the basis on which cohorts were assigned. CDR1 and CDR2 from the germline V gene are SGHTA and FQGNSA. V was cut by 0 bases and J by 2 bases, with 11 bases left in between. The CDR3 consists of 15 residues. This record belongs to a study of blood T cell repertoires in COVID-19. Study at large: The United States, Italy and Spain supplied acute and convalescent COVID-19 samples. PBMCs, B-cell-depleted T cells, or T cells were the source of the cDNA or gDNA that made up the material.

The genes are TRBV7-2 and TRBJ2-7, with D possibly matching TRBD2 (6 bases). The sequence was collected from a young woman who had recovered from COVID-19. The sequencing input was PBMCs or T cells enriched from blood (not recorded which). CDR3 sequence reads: CASSLAGSLAYEQYF. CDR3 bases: TGTGCCAGCAGCTTAGCCGGGAGTCTGGCCTACGAGCAGTACTTC.